The 20 T cell receptor beta chains below come from one sample, sequenced in a study of CD8 T cells in ankylosing spondylitis (dated by TCRdb to about 2017). Library prep was done by 5' RACE. The reads were generated on an Illumina HiSeq 2500. TCRdb's own reprocessing of the public reads used fastp at Q25 and MiXCR and kept productive beta chains. Each record represents a unique CDR3 protein, reported with the most common genes and DNA among its rows. The sample table shows a few hundred thousand distinct CDR3 sequences, and roughly 22% are seen once. The ten largest clones take up about 12% of the sample. Sample: blood, either unsorted or a sorted T cell fraction (not recorded which). These receptors were obtained from a male donor with ankylosing spondylitis or in good health (not recorded which).

The CDR3, as DNA: TGCGCCAGCAGCGGCGACAGGGGAGGGCAGTACTTC. It specifies CASSGDRGGQYF. V and J are TRBV5-1 and TRBJ2-7, with 8 bases matching TRBD1. CDR1 and CDR2 (germline): SGHRS, YFSETQ. This CDR3 is 12 amino acids long. With V trimmed by 4 bases and J by 9 bases, 6 bases remained unmatched.

The chain uses TRBV11-2 and TRBJ1-2; TRBD1 matches at 8 bases. Per germline, CDR1 SGHAT and CDR2 FQNNGV. The J segment lost 4 bases and the V segment lost 5 bases, leaving 9 bases of the junction unmatched. The CDR3 totals 15 residues. This chain's CDR3 is CASSRPGGRFYGYTF. The CDR3 bases are TGTGCCAGCAGCAGACCAGGGGGCAGGTTCTATGGCTACACCTTC.

This clonotype turned up a few times. This chain connects TRBV4-1 to TRBJ2-2; D is possibly TRBD2 (5 bases). Germline CDR1 MGHRA, CDR2 YSYEKL. CDR3 length: 15 amino acids. Trimming removed 2 bases from V and 4 bases from J, with 11 bases in between. CDR3 in amino acids: CASSQSSSFTGELFF. The CDR3 DNA sequence: TGCGCCAGCAGCCAAAGTTCTAGCTTCACCGGGGAGCTGTTTTTT.

CDR3 DNA sequence: TGTGCCAGCAGTTTAGACGCACCGAACACTGAAGCTTTCTTT. Translated, it gives CASSLDAPNTEAFF. The rearrangement uses TRBV12-3 or TRBV12-4 and TRBJ1-1, with D uncertain. Trimming removed 1 base at V and 1 base at J, with 7 bases between. The CDR3 covers 14 residues.

The rearrangement joins TRBV21-1 to TRBJ1-6. TRBV21-1 constitutes a pseudogene. There are 18 residues in the CDR3. The CDR3 region is CASSNGLLGGSYNSPLHF. CDR3 coding DNA: TGTGCCAGCAGCAATGGGCTCTTAGGTGGCAGCTATAATTCACCCCTCCACTTT.

In this sample, this clonotype turned up a few times. V gene TRBV4-1 combines with J gene TRBJ2-7; a possible D gene is TRBD1 (6 bases). The CDR3 has 13 residues. V lost 6 bases and J lost 2, with 11 bases in between. Germline V CDR1 and CDR2: MGHRA, YSYEKL. CDR3 protein: CASRDSSTYEQYF. Here the CDR3 DNA reads TGCGCCAGCAGGGACAGCTCTACCTACGAGCAGTACTTC.

This chain joins TRBV7-9 and TRBJ2-2, with D uncertain. Germline V gives CDR1 SEHNR, CDR2 FQNEAQ (reference sequence). The V and J ends lost 5 bases and 7 bases respectively, with 8 bases between them. CDR3 size: 12 residues. The CDR3 region is CASSLDGGELFF. The CDR3 bases are TGTGCCAGCAGCCTGGATGGCGGGGAGCTGTTTTTT.

This clonotype came up a few times. The chain links TRBV3-1 to TRBJ2-7; tentative D call: TRBD2 (6 bases). Germline CDR1 LGHDT, CDR2 YNNKEL (reference sequence). V lost 4 bases and J 5 bases, leaving 15 bases between the germline ends. The CDR3 is 14 residues long. The CDR3 DNA is TGTGCCAGCAGCCCCCACGCCGGAGGGGACGAGCAGTACTTC. It encodes CASSPHAGGDEQYF.

This clonotype was observed a few times. The CDR3 DNA reads as TGCGCCAGCAGCCCTACAGGGGGGTACACAGATACGCAGTATTTT. Translation: CASSPTGGYTDTQYF. The chain is built from TRBV5-1 and TRBJ2-3, with TRBD1 matching 8 bases. The V gene end was trimmed by 4 bases and the J gene end by 2 bases; junction bases not matched to a gene: 6. Germline values: CDR1 SGHRS, CDR2 YFSETQ. The CDR3 is 15 residues long. The full variable domain, with the rest looked up from reference TRBV5-1 and TRBJ2-3, is KAGVTQTPRYLIKTRGQQVTLSCSPISGHRSVSWYQQTPGQGLQFLFEYFSETQRNKGNFPGRFSGRQFSNSRSEMNVSTLELGDSALYLCASSPTGGYTDTQYFGPGTRLTVL.

This clonotype was seen only a few times. The chain has TRBV7-2 and TRBJ2-3; D is possibly TRBD1 or TRBD2 (5 bases each). V shed 5 bases and J shed 0 bases, with 12 bases lying between them. The CDR3 loop spans 15 amino acids. The germline gives CDR1 SGHTA, CDR2 FQGNSA. CDR3 loop: CASSRWGSSTDTQYF. The CDR3 region has the DNA TGTGCCAGCAGCCGGTGGGGGTCGAGCACAGATACGCAGTATTTT.

This clonotype was detected a few times. The chain is built from TRBV9 and TRBJ2-1; D is unclear. Per germline, CDR1 SGDLS and CDR2 YYNGEE. Trimming removed 2 bases at V and 5 bases at J, with 14 bases between. CDR3 length equals 15 residues. CDR3 loop: CASSVGPTPHNEQFF. The CDR3 region has the DNA TGTGCCAGCAGCGTGGGTCCGACCCCCCACAATGAGCAGTTCTTC.

This clonotype was found a few times. The rearrangement links TRBV4-1 to TRBJ1-2; D remains ambiguous. Trimming pared 5 bases from V and 0 bases from J, leaving 10 bases between. The CDR3 is 14 residues long. The germline V gene has CDR1 MGHRA and CDR2 YSYEKL. The CDR3 DNA follows: TGCGCCAGCAGCTCTCGGGCCGCTAACTATGGCTACACCTTC. It yields the protein CASSSRAANYGYTF.

This clonotype was seen only a few times. The chain recombines TRBV12-3 or TRBV12-4 with TRBJ2-1; the D is unclear. V lost 3 bases and J lost 6, with 6 bases in between. This CDR3 has 12 amino acids. As DNA, the CDR3 is TGTGCCAGCAGTTTTGAGGTCAATGAGCAGTTCTTC. This sequence encodes CASSFEVNEQFF.

This clonotype was observed a handful of times. This chain links TRBV2 with TRBJ2-2, with no clear D. CDR3 length equals 13 residues. Trimming removed 10 bases at V and 0 bases at J, with 9 bases between. CDR1 is SNHLY, CDR2 FYNNEI, per germline. The CDR3 DNA reads as TGTGCCACCGACACAACGAACACCGGGGAGCTGTTTTTT. As protein: CATDTTNTGELFF.

This clonotype was detected many times. V gene TRBV27 combines with J gene TRBJ2-5; D possibly uses TRBD1 or TRBD2 (7 bases each). V gave up 2 bases and J gave up 5 bases, with 12 bases separating them. CDR1 and CDR2 from the germline V gene are MNHEY and SMNVEV (reference sequence). This CDR3 comprises 14 residues. CDR3 sequence reads: CASSLTGEGETQYF. The CDR3 DNA is TGTGCCAGCAGTTTAACAGGGGAGGGGGAGACCCAGTACTTC.

This clonotype was recorded a few times. This chain joins TRBV6-2 or TRBV6-3 and TRBJ2-3; the D gene is possibly TRBD2 (6 bases). Germline loops: CDR1 MNHEY, CDR2 SVGEGT. CDR3 length equals 15 residues. V lost 6 bases and J 6 bases, leaving 19 bases between the germline ends. Written as DNA, the CDR3 is TGTGCCAGCAGGGCGGGACTCCCCGAGTCGGATACGCAGTATTTT. It translates to CASRAGLPESDTQYF.

This clonotype turned up a few times. The V gene is TRBV6-5, the J gene TRBJ2-5, with D tentatively TRBD1 or TRBD2 (6 bases each). Germline assignment: CDR1 MNHEY and CDR2 SVGAGI. The CDR3 is 17 residues long. The V and J ends lost 5 bases and 5 bases respectively, with 24 bases between them. The CDR3, as DNA: TGTGCCAGCAGTCCTACTCGGGGGCCAATCGCCTCGGAGACCCAGTACTTC. It codes for CASSPTRGPIASETQYF.

The rearrangement uses TRBV4-1 and TRBJ2-1, with 7 bases identical to TRBD1. J lost 1 base, V lost 3 bases, and 9 bases had no gene match. This CDR3 region has 17 residues. Germline V gives CDR1 MGHRA, CDR2 YSYEKL. In DNA form, the CDR3 reads TGCGCCAGCAGCCAGGCCCCGGGACAGTTTTCCTACAATGAGCAGTTCTTC. Amino acid sequence: CASSQAPGQFSYNEQFF.

In this sample, this clonotype turned up a few times. The V and J genes are TRBV20-1 and TRBJ2-7, with 7 bases aligning to TRBD1. The CDR3 loop spans 12 amino acids. Germline CDR1 is DFQATT and CDR2 is SNEGSKA (reference sequence). With 5 bases clipped from V and 1 base from J, the junction kept 2 bases outside the gene matches. The CDR3 DNA follows: TGCAGTGCTTGGGACAGTTCCTACGAGCAGTACTTC. This encodes CSAWDSSYEQYF.

This clonotype occurred a few times. The CDR3 is CASSSFPGQGSPTYNEQFF. The CDR3, as DNA: TGTGCCAGCAGCTCCTTCCCGGGACAGGGTTCCCCCACTTACAATGAGCAGTTCTTC. The J gene is TRBJ2-1, the V gene TRBV11-1, with 9 bases aligning to TRBD1. The CDR3 length is 19 residues. Germline V gene data show CDR1 as SGHAT and CDR2 as FQDESV (reference sequence). Germline trimming cut 4 bases from V and 4 bases from J; bases unmatched to any gene: 17.